A selection of T cell receptor beta chains follows, all from one sample in a study of shared clonotypes between healthy human individuals. Here immunoSEQ multiplex PCR was the method, and the copy in TCRdb shows in-frame clones only, minus some. The sample yields roughly 2,000,000 clones, just under 95% seen once. The sample comprised naive CD8+ T cells sorted from blood. All receptors derive from a man between 18 and 35 years old in good health. Each CDR3 is given with its conserved first and last residue. The D gene is left open where the match is weak. Clone size, where shown, is once, few, many, or a class for clones that have expanded.

size	V	J	D	CDR3	DNA
-	TRBV5-1	TRBJ1-4	TRBD1	CASSLGPGQGPFNEKLFF	TGCGCCAGCAGCTTGGGACCGGGACAGGGCCCTTTTAATGAAAAACTGTTTTTT
-	TRBV4-3	TRBJ1-6	-	CASSQVWDNNSPLHF	TGCGCCAGCAGCCAAGTTTGGGACAATAATTCACCCCTCCACTTT
few	TRBV5-6	TRBJ1-1	-	CASSLVSLEAFF	TGTGCCAGCAGCTTGGTTTCGCTTGAAGCTTTCTTT
-	TRBV6-4	TRBJ2-3	-	CASSYRDSTDTQYF	TGTGCCAGCAGTTACAGGGACTCCACAGATACGCAGTATTTT
-	TRBV4-3	TRBJ2-7	TRBD2	CASSQDLGPGLEYSYEQYF	TGCGCCAGCAGCCAAGATTTGGGACCGGGACTAGAGTATTCCTACGAGCAGTACTTC
-	TRBV5-1	TRBJ2-7	-	CASSLAPGSYEQYF	TGCGCCAGCAGCTTGGCCCCTGGTTCCTACGAGCAGTACTTC
-	TRBV27	TRBJ2-3	-	CASSLGGASTDTQYF	TGTGCCAGCAGCCTGGGGGGTGCTAGCACAGATACGCAGTATTTT
-	TRBV6-1	TRBJ2-2	-	CASSVRTPVTGELFF	TGTGCCAGCAGTGTGAGGACGCCCGTCACCGGGGAGCTGTTTTTT
-	TRBV7-9	TRBJ2-5	TRBD2	CASSELAGGMQETQYF	TGTGCCAGCAGCGAACTAGCGGGGGGGATGCAAGAGACCCAGTACTTC
-	TRBV4-1	TRBJ2-1	-	CASSMTEGHNEQFF	TGCGCCAGCAGCATGACAGAAGGGCACAATGAGCAGTTCTTC
-	TRBV7-9	TRBJ2-3	-	CASSLVGGGLADTQYF	TGTGCCAGCAGCTTAGTGGGAGGGGGCCTCGCAGATACGCAGTATTTT
-	TRBV21-1	TRBJ2-7	-	CASSKGIRTGGSYEQYF	TGTGCCAGCAGCAAAGGGATTAGGACAGGGGGTTCCTACGAGCAGTACTTC
-	TRBV7-9	TRBJ2-5	-	CASSLRIQETQYF	TGTGCCAGCAGCTTACGGATCCAAGAGACCCAGTACTTC
once	TRBV5-1	TRBJ2-2	-	CASSLWTATPTGELFF	TGCGCCAGCAGCCTCTGGACAGCTACTCCGACCGGGGAGCTGTTTTTT
-	TRBV11-2	TRBJ2-7	-	CASSFTRQASYEQYF	TGTGCCAGCAGCTTCACCCGACAGGCATCCTACGAGCAGTACTTC
-	TRBV29-1	TRBJ2-3	-	CSVATGPDTQYF	TGCAGCGTTGCAACAGGTCCAGATACGCAGTATTTT
-	TRBV5-4	TRBJ2-7	-	CASSWRTGTQYEQYF	TGTGCCAGCAGCTGGAGAACCGGGACACAGTACGAGCAGTACTTC
-	TRBV6-6	TRBJ2-7	TRBD2	CASSISGHSGYEQYF	TGTGCCAGCAGTATTAGCGGGCACAGCGGCTACGAGCAGTACTTC
-	TRBV4-1	TRBJ2-7	-	CASSPLEGASYEQYF	TGCGCCAGCAGCCCTTTGGAGGGGGCCTCCTACGAGCAGTACTTC
-	TRBV4-1	TRBJ2-7	TRBD1	CASSQEGGGLHEQYF	TGCGCCAGCAGCCAAGAAGGGGGCGGACTCCACGAGCAGTACTTC
-	TRBV11-2	TRBJ2-1	-	CASSLTGANEQFF	TGTGCCAGCAGCTTAACTGGGGCCAATGAGCAGTTCTTC
once	TRBV4-1	TRBJ2-7	-	CASSSQPGDHEQYF	TGCGCCAGCAGCTCCCAACCCGGGGACCACGAGCAGTACTTC
-	TRBV4-1	TRBJ1-2	TRBD1	CASSMTGQDNYGYTF	TGCGCCAGCAGCATGACCGGACAGGATAACTATGGCTACACCTTC
-	TRBV25-1	TRBJ2-3	-	CASSEGSTDTQYF	TGTGCCAGCAGTGAAGGAAGCACAGATACGCAGTATTTT
-	TRBV27	TRBJ1-1	-	CASSLYMESMNTEAFF	TGTGCCAGCAGTCTGTACATGGAATCCATGAACACTGAAGCTTTCTTT
-	TRBV28	TRBJ1-1	-	CASSPVGGNTEAFF	TGTGCCAGCAGCCCGGTGGGGGGTAACACTGAAGCTTTCTTT
-	TRBV2	TRBJ2-5	TRBD1	CASSEAPGTGGETQYF	TGTGCCAGCAGTGAAGCCCCCGGGACAGGGGGAGAGACCCAGTACTTC
-	TRBV29-1	TRBJ2-3	-	CSVEGVEAGTDTQYF	TGCAGCGTTGAGGGGGTGGAGGCTGGCACAGATACGCAGTATTTT
once	TRBV6-6	TRBJ2-1	TRBD2	CASGRTSLDEQFF	TGTGCCAGCGGGAGGACTAGCCTCGATGAGCAGTTCTTC
-	TRBV6-5	TRBJ1-1	-	CASSYYGGGNTEAFF	TGTGCCAGCAGTTACTATGGGGGCGGCAACACTGAAGCTTTCTTT
-	TRBV5-4	TRBJ2-3	TRBD2	CASSSTSGSVPTDTQYF	TGTGCCAGCAGCTCAACTAGCGGGAGTGTTCCGACAGATACGCAGTATTTT
-	TRBV27	TRBJ1-5	-	CASSSQGGNQPQHF	TGTGCCAGCAGTTCCCAGGGCGGCAATCAGCCCCAGCATTTT
-	TRBV2	TRBJ2-7	TRBD2	CASSGLAGGYEQYF	TGTGCCAGCAGCGGACTAGCGGGAGGCTACGAGCAGTACTTC
-	TRBV6-5	TRBJ2-7	-	CASSYSWGNEQYF	TGTGCCAGCAGTTACTCCTGGGGAAACGAGCAGTACTTC
-	TRBV19	TRBJ2-3	-	CASSIPKTGDLFTDTQYF	TGTGCCAGTAGTATCCCAAAGACAGGCGACCTTTTCACAGATACGCAGTATTTT
-	TRBV5-8	TRBJ2-3	-	CASRTSSAYTDTQYF	TGTGCCAGCAGAACGAGCTCGGCCTACACAGATACGCAGTATTTT
-	TRBV11-2	TRBJ2-3	-	CASSPHASASTDTQYF	TGTGCCAGCAGCCCACATGCTAGCGCGAGCACAGATACGCAGTATTTT
-	TRBV7-9	TRBJ2-3	-	CASSSPGSGFTDTQYF	TGTGCCAGCAGCTCCCCCGGTTCAGGGTTCACAGATACGCAGTATTTT
-	TRBV7-9	TRBJ2-7	-	CASSSVDEQYF	TGTGCCAGCAGCTCCGTGGACGAGCAGTACTTC
once	TRBV7-9	TRBJ1-4	-	CASTSPGRDEKLFF	TGTGCCAGCACCTCCCCGGGACGAGATGAAAAACTGTTTTTT
once	TRBV7-9	TRBJ2-1	-	CASSLVGALPPNEQFF	TGTGCCAGCAGCTTAGTAGGGGCCCTCCCTCCCAATGAGCAGTTCTTC
-	TRBV4-3	TRBJ2-2	TRBD2	CASSQGPVVAGEYMNTGELFF	TGCGCCAGCAGCCAAGGCCCAGTGGTAGCGGGAGAGTATATGAATACCGGGGAGCTGTTTTTT
-	TRBV2	TRBJ2-7	TRBD2	CASSLAGAVYEQYF	TGTGCCAGCAGTTTAGCGGGAGCAGTTTACGAGCAGTACTTC
-	TRBV18	TRBJ2-7	-	CASSPPDSDPYEQYF	TGTGCCAGCTCACCCCCCGATTCGGACCCCTACGAGCAGTACTTC
once	TRBV5-6	TRBJ2-7	-	CASSPTGSEQYF	TGTGCCAGCAGCCCTACAGGGTCCGAGCAGTACTTC
-	TRBV30	TRBJ2-7	-	CAWSVRSPRSYEQYF	TGTGCCTGGAGTGTACGGAGCCCAAGGTCCTACGAGCAGTACTTC
-	TRBV19	TRBJ2-3	-	CASSTPPDGTSTDTQYF	TGTGCCAGTAGTACCCCGCCCGACGGGACTAGCACAGATACGCAGTATTTT
-	TRBV30	TRBJ2-7	TRBD2	CAWRLAGGQSEQYF	TGTGCCTGGAGACTAGCGGGAGGGCAATCCGAGCAGTACTTC
-	TRBV11-2	TRBJ2-3	TRBD2	CASSHSPGLASASTDTQYF	TGTGCCAGCAGCCACTCGCCGGGACTAGCGAGTGCTAGCACAGATACGCAGTATTTT
-	TRBV2	TRBJ2-5	-	CASSEQAGRFSETQYF	TGTGCCAGCAGTGAACAGGCAGGGCGGTTTTCGGAGACCCAGTACTTC
-	TRBV5-1	TRBJ1-4	-	CALDSSNEKLFF	TGCGCGTTGGACAGCTCAAATGAAAAACTGTTTTTT